The entry below describes one T cell receptor (beta chain). Its cognate antigen is unknown. The data derive from a study of glioma-infiltrating T cells. General study results and limits: Patients with low tissue-blood divergence carried a signature set of shared blood CDR3 motifs.

TCR alpha and beta CDR3 regions were amplified from RNA using iRepertoire nested multiplex PCR. TCRdb reprocessed the multiplex PCR reads via MiXCR and lists one record per CDR3 protein. Of around 390,000 distinct CDR3 sequences in the sample, around 45% were seen once. This CDR3 region has 14 residues. Trimming left V 2 bases short and J 4 bases short, with 11 bases between. Germline assignment: CDR1 SEHNR and CDR2 FQNEAQ (reference sequence). The chain links TRBV7-9 to TRBJ1-1; D is perhaps TRBD1 (5 bases). The sequenced material came from glioma tissue, nonneoplastic brain tissue, or PBMCs (not recorded which). The receptor comes from a human donor with low-grade glioma or glioblastoma, undergoing nonglioma brain surgery, or in good health (not recorded which). The CDR3 nucleotides are TGTGCCAGCAGCTTATTGGGGGTTGGCACTGAAGCTTTCTTT. Its protein product is CASSLLGVGTEAFF.